This T cell receptor beta chain was sequenced for a study of T cell repertoires in cytomegalovirus infection (dated by TCRdb to about 2019). With respect to the entire study: Alongside well-studied HLA-B-restricted epitopes, the peptide stimulations were aimed at recently identified HLA-C-restricted CMV epitopes, whose presentation resists viral immunomodulation. Donor HLA type was relevant to the analysis, because carriage of CMV infection together with the matching HLA type was indicated by public TCR beta signatures. General study outcomes and caveats: The ex vivo response was dominated by HLA-C-restricted CMV-specific TCR beta clonotypes, which also provided the single most frequent clonotype in two of eight donors. In both this cohort and an independent cohort of several hundred donors, the cumulative frequency of public TCR beta family members distinguished carriers of CMV infection plus the relevant HLA type.

Sequencer: Illumina HiSeq 1500. The public reads were reprocessed in TCRdb via fastp at Q25 and MiXCR, keeping in-frame beta chains. Duplicate CDR3 protein sequences are folded into a single record with the most common DNA and genes. The sample contains 650,000 to 850,000 distinct CDR3 sequences, 25% to 35% of them found a single time. Less than 15% of the sample is held by the ten biggest clonotypes. The CDR1 and CDR2 encoded by the germline V gene are SGHDT and YYEEEE. V loses 4 bases of germline sequence and J loses 3 bases, and the interval between the two ends is 13 bases. The CDR3 runs 15 residues from the cysteine to the phenylalanine. Kept here is only the CDR3 DNA, which spans 45 bases and is read in frame from base 1. This specimen's treatment or condition label, interpreted: in vitro stimulation with specific CMV peptide epitopes to enrich CMV-specific T cells. This clonotype was recorded a few times. Its antigen remains undetermined. There are no base qualities to consult, and no much larger clone falls within one base.

The sample consisted of cultured CD8+ T cells from PBMCs, taken from culture after CMV antigen stimulation. The V and J segments used are TRBV5-6 and TRBJ2-2; 5 matching bases give a weak D call of TRBD1. This TCR derives from a human donor in good health (CMV status not recorded). Some clones in this sample may be carry-over from other donors' samples. CDR3 sequence: CASSRQQIYTGELFF. The sequenced DNA is TGTGCCAGCAGCCGACAGCAGATTTACACCGGGGAGCTGTTTTTT.